The T cell receptor (beta chain) under discussion was sequenced for a study of CD8 T cells in ankylosing spondylitis. Findings of the study overall: Reactive arthritis synovial fluid and blood previously showed some of these motif variants. Significant enrichment of disease-linked clones was reportedly seen in matched ankylosing spondylitis synovial fluid. Disease-linked clones, CD8+, were relatively rare in peripheral blood.

Looked up from germline, CDR1 is KGHDR and CDR2 is SFDVKD. Trimming cost V 0 bases and J 8 bases, with 7 bases left between them. CDR3 length: 13 residues. The sample holds many counts of this clonotype. What it binds is unknown. TCR beta libraries were made by quantitative 5'-RACE with molecular barcodes. TCRdb independently ran MiXCR on the 5' RACE reads; one entry per CDR3 protein. The repertoire holds roughly 230,000 distinct CDR3 sequences, with about 20% as singletons. Material: blood, either unsorted or a sorted T cell fraction (not recorded which). This clonotype was obtained from a male donor with ankylosing spondylitis or in good health (not recorded which). This chain joins TRBV24-1 and TRBJ2-1; D not certain. The CDR3: CATSDLGVDEQFF. In nucleotides, the CDR3 is TGTGCCACCAGTGATTTGGGTGTCGATGAGCAGTTCTTC.